The present T cell receptor (beta chain) was sequenced within a study of CXCR3-negative and CXCR3-positive naive CD8 T cells. Study details: The libraries yielded some 150 million TRB reads, about 1.5 +/- 0.3 million each.

Comments on this clonotype: Its specificity is not known.

Each TRB cDNA library was prepared by 5' RACE (with UMI labels). TCRdb reprocessed the 5' RACE reads; each CDR3 protein has one entry and no DNA is given. The sample's table shows 150,000 or so distinct CDR3 sequences. The CDR3 runs to 22 residues. Germline V gene data show CDR1 as DFQATT and CDR2 as SNEGSKA (reference sequence). Notes on the study in general: Memory CD8+ cells had much lower diversity, and both naive subsets had comparably high diversity. A higher hydrophobicity marked the TRB CDR3s of CXCR3-positive naive cells versus CXCR3-negative naive cells. The TRBV-TRBJ usage of naive CXCR3-negative and CXCR3-positive cells was similar, but that of memory cells differed.

The origin of this receptor is a human donor in good health. Some clones in this sample may be carry-over from other donors' samples. Source material: naive CXCR3+ CD8+ T cells from blood. Documented subset: CD45RO-CCR7+CD27+CD95- naive CD8+ T cells expressing CXCR3 (TNR3+). This sequence joins TRBV20-1 and TRBJ1-6. CDR3 protein: CSARDEGSRAIFMGTYNSPLHF.